This T cell receptor (beta chain) was observed in a study of cytomegalovirus exposure and HLA in healthy donors. Amplification used 60 Vbeta primers and 13 Jbeta primers. The assay was immunoSEQ multiplex PCR, and TCRdb's table has in-frame clones only and misses some. The sample includes more than 110,000 clones, around 85% of them seen just once. The trim removed 1 base at V and 3 bases at J, leaving 6 bases unmatched. CDR1 SNHLY and CDR2 FYNNEI come from the germline V gene. This CDR3 comprises 15 residues. The rearrangement joins TRBV2 to TRBJ2-7, with 7 bases that match TRBD2. This TCR was sampled from a female donor in good health and CMV-seronegative. The sequenced sample was PBMCs. CDR3 sequence: CASSEEYSGIYEQYF. CDR3 bases: TGTGCCAGCAGTGAAGAGTACAGCGGGATCTACGAGCAGTACTTC.